This T cell receptor (beta chain) originates from a study of T cell responses to AZD1222 COVID-19 vaccine (dated by TCRdb to about 2021). Some background on the complete study: TCR sequencing was performed for over 230 trial participants, of whom some 200 were given two doses of AZD1222 and some 26 were given two doses of MenACWY control vaccine. Trial participants were enrolled by age into 18-55, 56-69 and 70-plus year subgroups, with approximately 150, 28 and 58 TCR-sequenced participants respectively.

What the time point label conveys for this sample: about 28 days (+/-7) after the second vaccine dose. AZD1222 recipients given second doses at about 4 weeks or at about 12 weeks were pooled, since spike-specific TCR depth and breadth were not found to differ between the two schedules. Vaccinee samples came from UK trials COV001 and COV002, including a single-blind randomized controlled phase 2/3 trial of AZD1222 (ChAdOx1 nCoV-19) in healthy adults. For TCRbeta chain sequencing, PBMC samples were collected from trial participants at day 0 and at day 28 after the second dose. General findings and caveats noted by the study authors: The vaccine-associated CD4 TCRs covered the entire spike protein, and the dominant responses fell in regions 160-218 and 743-854. A significant rise in spike-specific TCR breadth and depth was observed after two AZD1222 doses relative to day 0 and relative to MenACWY recipients. Conclusions about previously exposed vaccinees are limited because only five or six AZD1222 recipients were SARS-CoV-2 seropositive at baseline. Because no samples from the day 14 peak response were available, repertoires could be characterized only after the peak T cell response. Reportedly, almost half of the unique spike-specific TCRs recognized epitopes lying outside the regions that are mutated in the B.1.351 and B.1.1.7 variants. Participants were mostly white British and included more females than males, and it was suggested by the authors that clonal diversity may have been underestimated. In the small 56-69-year group, the increase in depth fell short of significance, most likely because of low power.

The CDR3 covers 17 residues, taking in both the cysteine and the phenylalanine. Of the read, only the CDR3 DNA is kept; its 51 bases are in frame from base 1. CDR1 and CDR2 were assigned from the germline V gene as SGHRS and YFSETQ. Trimming leaves V shorter by 3 bases and J shorter by 6 bases, with the junction holding 16 bases beyond the gene matches. The CDR3 regions of human TCRbeta chains were subjected to immunosequencing. The authors' analysis ran thus. Repertoire TCRs were checked for matches against a reference library of SARS-CoV-2-specific TCRs that had been generated using the MIRA antigen-specificity platform. Breadth was defined as the fraction of unique TCRs that were SARS-CoV-2-associated. Depth was defined as the fraction of total T cells that were SARS-CoV-2-associated. Using the MIRA data, every spike-specific TCR was mapped to the spike region that the TCR reacted to and assigned to either a CD4 or a CD8 class. Log10-transformed breadth and depth values were compared by one-way ANOVA with Sidak's multiple comparisons tests. TCRdb provides this immuneACCESS table in a form limited to in-frame rearrangements. Some clones are lacking; in checked studies, under half of them reflect an unresolved V gene, and why the rest are absent is not known. D and trimming were read from the DNA, whereas the V and J calls and clone size are those reported in that table. A total of about 120,000 clones appear in this sample, more than 70% of them only once. Clones ranked in the top ten supply under 6.5% of the sample.

Turning to this clone: Its antigen target is currently unknown. The record has no base qualities; no much larger clone is one base away.

The sample consisted of peripheral blood, taken 28 days after the second AZD1222 dose. This sequence uses TRBV5-1 and TRBJ2-3; TRBD1 lines up with 7 middle nucleotides. This receptor was identified in an adult who received the AZD1222 COVID-19 vaccine. The DNA sequence is as follows: TGCGCCAGCAGCTACGAGGGAACAGGGGCGAGCAAGGATACGCAGTATTTT. It specifies CASSYEGTGASKDTQYF.